Reported below is one T cell receptor (beta chain). The antigen it recognizes is unknown. Base qualities are missing; no much larger clone stands one base away. The TCR beta CDR3 regions were amplified from RNA transcripts. A first-round RT-PCR of the TCR CDR3 used the HTBI primer set with the Qiagen OneStep RT-PCR kit. Libraries were constructed in a second round of multiplex PCR, after which size selection and purification were performed. Paired-end sequencing of the libraries was performed with 100 bp reads on an Illumina HiSeq2000. Turning to the authors' computational methods: SOAPnuke was used to process the raw data, throwing out any read that contained adapters or uncalled bases, had a mean Phred below 15, or lacked an exact constant-primer or identifier match. COPE v1.2.5 was used to merge the high-quality paired reads, and each unique nucleotide sequence was defined as a clonotype. MiTCR v1.1 was used to align clonotypes to the IMGT TRBV, TRBD and TRBJ reference segments. Only V-J combinations with frequency above 0.0001, covering 99% to 99.2% of repertoires, were analysed. A TCS score was defined as the ratio of F50 (clonal expansion) to E x V (chaos), with BLOSUM62-based TCRdist applied between CDR3 peptides within each V-J. Welch's t-statistics and random forest reduced fewer than 550 V-J features to roughly 13, which were used in a naive Bayes classifier (R e1071). TCRdb applied fastp at Q25 and MiXCR to the public reads, then kept only in-frame beta chains. Duplicate CDR3 protein sequences are folded into a single record with the most common DNA and genes. The authors' filters were not applied to this entry. This sample gives 490,000 or so distinct CDR3 sequences in total; under 25% of them show up just once. The ten largest make up under 55% of the sample.

This entry comes from a study of T cells in Graves' hyperthyroidism and ophthalmopathy (dated by TCRdb to the late 2010s). A note on the overall study: Peripheral blood samples were taken at initial diagnosis, before any treatment was given. A discovery cohort of approximately 97 patients, roughly 45 with Graves' ophthalmopathy and about 58 with stable Graves' hyperthyroidism, was used to find distinguishing TCR V-J signatures. Whether ophthalmopathy could be predicted prospectively was tested in an independent validation cohort made up of approximately 19 hyperthyroidism patients plus 17 patients who later progressed to ophthalmopathy. For training and testing, the approximately 97 patients in the discovery cohort were randomly divided in a 7:3 ratio. In addition, the study compared T-cell repertoires in thyroid tissue and in blood from over 5 Graves' hyperthyroidism patients. Following sampling, methimazole starting at 30 mg daily was given to hyperthyroidism patients, and high-dose intravenous methylprednisolone was given to ophthalmopathy patients. The paper reports TCR Vbeta CDR3 sequencing of fewer than 150 peripheral blood samples: under 45 ophthalmopathy, about 75 hyperthyroidism and around 17 progressor patients. What the study reported, not specific to this receptor: Most expanded thyroid clonotypes (frequency above 0.001) were also found in blood, which suggests that blood repertoires may mirror thyroid immune responses. No statistical method was used to fix the sample size in advance, and group allocation was not hidden from the investigators. In cross-validation, a model built on a 13 V-J signature told ophthalmopathy apart from stable hyperthyroidism with approximately 90% sensitivity and 81% to 82% specificity, and in testing the same model reached 80%/75%. In validation, the model predicted progression to ophthalmopathy with 60% to 71% sensitivity and over 72% specificity, a median of around six months before onset.

V lost 10 bases and J lost 10 bases; the stretch between them is 17 bases long. The CDR3 has 12 amino acids, counting the end cysteine and phenylalanine. Of all the DNA, just the CDR3 is kept, 36 bases in frame from base 1. CDR1 LNHDA and CDR2 SQIVND were looked up in the germline V gene (reference sequence). Moderately to severely active disease, a Clinical Activity Score of at least 3, a NOSPECS grade of at least 4, and a duration under 3 months were present in ophthalmopathy patients. Patients with uncontrolled infections, other autoimmune diseases, pregnancy or lactation were excluded. Diagnoses relied on clinical symptoms, serum thyroxine and TRAb, thyroid ultrasound and orbital computed tomography. PBMCs were separated from about 10 ml of fresh peripheral blood using Ficoll-Paque density gradient centrifugation. Total RNA was extracted with Trizol reagent, and quality was checked on an Agilent 2100 Bioanalyzer.

Input material: blood. This clonotype was sampled from a woman aged 70-85 years with Graves' ophthalmopathy. The chain links TRBV19 with TRBJ2-1, with the identity of the D gene unclear. The nucleotide sequence is given as TGTGCCACCCTAAGCGTAGGGCGCGAGCAGTTCTTC. It codes for CATLSVGREQFF.